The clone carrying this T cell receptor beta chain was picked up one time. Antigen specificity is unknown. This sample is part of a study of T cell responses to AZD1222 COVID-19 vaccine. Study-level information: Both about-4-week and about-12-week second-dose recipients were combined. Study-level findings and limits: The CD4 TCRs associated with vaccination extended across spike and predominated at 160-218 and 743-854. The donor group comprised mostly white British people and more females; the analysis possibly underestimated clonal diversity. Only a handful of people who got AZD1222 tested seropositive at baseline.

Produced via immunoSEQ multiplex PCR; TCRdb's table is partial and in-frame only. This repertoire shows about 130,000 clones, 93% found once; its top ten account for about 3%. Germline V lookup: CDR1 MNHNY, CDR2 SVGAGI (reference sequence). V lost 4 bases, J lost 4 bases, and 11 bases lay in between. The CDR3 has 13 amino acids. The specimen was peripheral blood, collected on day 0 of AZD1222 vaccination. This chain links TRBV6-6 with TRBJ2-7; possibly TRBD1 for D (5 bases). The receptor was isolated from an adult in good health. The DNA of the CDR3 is TGTGCCAGCAGTTTCGACAGCCTATACGAGCAGTACTTC. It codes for CASSFDSLYEQYF.